This entry describes one TCR beta chain. This clone's antigen is unknown. Base qualities are not provided; no much larger clone lies one nucleotide away. Patients with autoimmune disease history or receiving systemic immunosuppression were excluded from the trial. Peripheral blood for TCR sequencing was collected from all dose cohorts at baseline, on cycle 4 day 1, and on cycle 7 day 1. Samples came from an open-label, multicenter, first-in-human phase I dose-escalation trial of ivuxolimab. The trial enrolled adults with locally advanced or metastatic head and neck squamous cell, hepatocellular, melanoma or renal cell carcinoma. CD4+ and CD8+ T cells were sorted separately from peripheral blood before TCR sequencing. The data were obtained in a study of OX40 agonist ivuxolimab in advanced cancers. Regarding the complete study: Ivuxolimab was an agonistic, fully human IgG2 monoclonal antibody directed against OX40 (CD134), a costimulatory receptor. The purpose of peripheral TCRbeta sequencing was to test whether ivuxolimab changed TCR sequence diversity and led to clonal T-cell expansion. Patients were allowed to have had prior anti-PD-1, anti-PD-L1 or anti-CTLA-4 therapy, and around 43% of the dose-escalation patients had been treated with checkpoint inhibitors. The monotherapy dose-escalation portion (N ≈ 50 patients) of the phase I ivuxolimab trial is reported in the paper. Of the roughly 50 dose-escalation patients, hepatocellular carcinoma was present in around 20, melanoma in approximately 15, renal cell carcinoma in 9 and head and neck cancer in 9. Intravenous ivuxolimab was administered to patients every 2 weeks at six dose levels: 0.01, 0.1, 0.3, 1.5, 3 and 10 mg/kg. Partial responses occurred in three dose-escalation patients: two with cutaneous melanoma and one with hepatocellular carcinoma. The dose-escalation cohort was about 87% male with a mean age of about 60 years, ranging from roughly 20 to 85. General study outcomes and caveats: The antigen specificity of the peripheral T cells that underwent clonal expansion was not determined. On average, CD8+ T cells showed more expanded clones than CD4+ T cells after ivuxolimab. At doses of 0.1 to 3.0 mg/kg, clonal expansion of both CD4+ and CD8+ blood T cells was observed from baseline to week 6. Low levels of normalized T-cell clonal expansion were also seen in some patients who did not respond. In the 0.1-3.0 mg/kg groups, partial responders were among the patients with the lowest normalized peripheral clonal expansion, particularly in CD8+ T cells.

Genomic DNA was isolated from the sorted cells so that the TCRbeta CDR3 region could be sequenced. The immunoSEQ Assay was used to sequence the TCRbeta CDR3 regions. The immuneACCESS repertoire file appears here via TCRdb, limited to in-frame rearrangements. These files lack a portion of the clones; in checked studies, under half of the deficit traces to unresolved V genes, and the cause of the others is not known. This sample comprises 85,000 to 130,000 clones, roughly nine tenths of them detected only once. The ten largest clones take up 0.4% to 0.6% of the sample. V and J are truncated by 2 bases and 0 bases respectively, leaving an intervening sequence of 8 bases. The CDR3 runs 14 amino acids, cysteine and phenylalanine included. Only CDR3 DNA is held: 42 bases, read in frame from base 1. In the germline V gene, CDR1 corresponds to MNHEY and CDR2 to SVGAGI.

Recombination linked TRBV6-5 to TRBJ2-7, with no confident D gene call. Material: CD4+ or CD8+ T cells sorted from blood, obtained in a trial of the OX40 agonist ivuxolimab. The sequence derives from an adult with an advanced solid tumor such as melanoma, head and neck, liver or kidney cancer. The DNA sequence follows: TGTGCCAGCAGTTACGTAGTGGGCTCCTACGAGCAGTACTTC. This gives the protein CASSYVVGSYEQYF.